One and the same sample provided the 24 T cell receptor beta chains below, sequenced in a study of blood T cell repertoires in COVID-19. Assay: immunoSEQ multiplex PCR; the TCRdb copy retains only in-frame clones and omits some. The data contain around 340,000 clones, roughly 90% of them singletons. Sequenced input: PBMCs or T cells enriched from blood (not recorded which). The receptors originated from a woman aged 25 to 39 who had been exposed to COVID-19.

This clone is a singleton in its sample. The rearrangement joins TRBV7-3 to TRBJ1-2; 10 nucleotides agree with TRBD1. Trimming took 4 bases from V and 9 from J; bases not matched to a gene: 5. The length of the CDR3 is 13 residues. Germline loops: CDR1 SGHTA, CDR2 FQGTGA. In nucleotides, the CDR3 is TGTGCCAGCAGCTCGGGACAGGGGAGTAGCTACACCTTC. Its protein is CASSSGQGSSYTF. The whole variable domain, remainder taken from reference TRBV7-3 and TRBJ1-2, is GAGVSQTPSNKVTEKGKYVELRCDPISGHTALYWYRQSLGQGPEFLIYFQGTGAADDSGLPNDRFFAVRPEGSVSTLKIQRTERGDSAVYLCASSSGQGSSYTFGSGTRLTVV.

This sequence joins TRBV6-5 and TRBJ2-7, with 7 bases aligning to TRBD2. The germline gives CDR1 MNHEY, CDR2 SVGAGI. Trimming cost V 2 bases and J 0 bases; bases outside gene matches: 7. CDR3 length equals 16 residues. CDR3 bases: TGTGCCAGCAGTTACCCCGAGCGGGACCGCTCCTACGAGCAGTACTTC. Amino acids: CASSYPERDRSYEQYF.

The V and J genes are TRBV7-3 and TRBJ2-1, with a possible D match to TRBD2 (6 bases). Germline V gene sequence: CDR1 SGHTA, CDR2 FQGTGA. Trimming pared 1 base from V and 4 bases from J, leaving 23 bases between. The CDR3 sequence is 19 residues long. The CDR3 spells CASSLKPLSTGVGYNEQFF. The CDR3 DNA follows: TGTGCCAGCAGCTTAAAGCCCCTTTCTACGGGAGTGGGGTACAATGAGCAGTTCTTC.

The V call is TRBV11-3, the J call TRBJ2-7; TRBD1 aligns across 7 bases. The CDR3 runs to 12 residues. After removal of 7 bases from V and 6 bases from J, the junction contained 6 bases not matched to a gene. CDR1 is SGHNT and CDR2 is YENEEA in the germline V gene. The CDR3 DNA sequence: TGTGCCAGCAACGAGGCAGGGGGCGAGCAGTACTTC. Protein sequence: CASNEAGGEQYF.

A few counts support this clone. The rearrangement uses TRBV7-9 and TRBJ2-5; 7 positions match TRBD1. Germline V lookup: CDR1 SEHNR, CDR2 FQNEAQ (reference sequence). The V gene end was trimmed by 4 bases and the J gene end by 5 bases; junction bases not matched to a gene: 4. This CDR3 contains 13 residues. This chain's CDR3 is CASSSTGEETQYF. The CDR3 region has the DNA TGTGCCAGCAGCTCTACAGGGGAGGAGACCCAGTACTTC.

The CDR3 DNA reads as TGCGCCAGCAGCGCCCCGGGGGAGGGCTACGAGCAGTACTTC. Translation: CASSAPGEGYEQYF. V gene TRBV5-1 combines with J gene TRBJ2-7; 7 nucleotides agree with TRBD2. The CDR3 has 14 amino acids. CDR1 and CDR2 (germline): SGHRS, YFSETQ. The V gene end was trimmed by 4 bases and the J gene end by 3 bases; junction bases not matched to a gene: 7.

This clone appeared a single time. The chain couples TRBV30 to TRBJ2-2, with D possibly TRBD2 on 6 matching bases. Germline lookup yields CDR1 GTSNPN and CDR2 SVGIG (reference sequence). The CDR3 contains 15 residues. With 5 bases removed from V and 6 bases from J, the gap between germline ends came to 19 bases. CDR3 region: CAWDGGARRSGELFF. CDR3 nucleotide sequence: TGTGCCTGGGATGGAGGGGCGCGTCGGTCCGGGGAGCTGTTTTTT.

The chain links TRBV7-9 to TRBJ2-7, with TRBD1 identical over 7 bases. The CDR3 spans 16 residues. Trimming at V came to 7 bases and at J to 7 bases, leaving 19 bases not matched to a gene. Per germline, CDR1 SEHNR and CDR2 FQNEAQ (reference sequence). The CDR3 region has the DNA TGTGCCAGCACCCTACCTAAGCCGACAGGGTCTATGGAGCAGTACTTC. Translation gives CASTLPKPTGSMEQYF.

The chain combines TRBV4-1 with TRBJ2-1; 10 bases fit TRBD1. This CDR3 is built from 17 residues. Germline V lookup: CDR1 MGHRA, CDR2 YSYEKL. J was trimmed by 2 bases and V by 0 bases; bases with no gene match: 4. CDR3 DNA sequence: TGCGCCAGCAGCCAAGATCCAGGACAGGGGGCCTACAATGAGCAGTTCTTC. This encodes CASSQDPGQGAYNEQFF.

The chain is built from TRBV9 and TRBJ2-2; D unresolved. The ends were cut back, 0 bases at V and 6 bases at J, with 9 bases in the middle. This CDR3 region has 14 residues. Germline V gene lookup returns CDR1 SGDLS and CDR2 YYNGEE. The CDR3 nucleotides are TGTGCCAGCAGCGTAGTGTCCCTCCCCGGGGAGCTGTTTTTT. Protein: CASSVVSLPGELFF. The whole variable domain, filled in from reference TRBV9 and TRBJ2-2, reads DSGVTQTPKHLITATGQRVTLRCSPRSGDLSVYWYQQSLDQGLQFLIQYYNGEERAKGNILERFSAQQFPDLHSELNLSSLELGDSALYFCASSVVSLPGELFFGEGSRLTVL.

The chain joins TRBV3-1 (or the pseudogene TRBV3-2) to TRBJ2-1; 10 nucleotides line up with TRBD2. Germline assignment: CDR1 LGHDT and CDR2 YNNKEL (reference sequence). The CDR3 has 13 amino acids. The J segment lost 9 bases and the V segment lost 5 bases, leaving 4 bases of the junction unmatched. CDR3 in DNA: TGTGCCAGCAGCGTGACTAGCGGGTTTGAGCAGTTCTTC. Translating gives CASSVTSGFEQFF.

The rearrangement joins TRBV5-1 to TRBJ2-3; D perhaps matches TRBD2 (5 bases). The CDR3 contains 13 residues. V lost 0 bases and J lost 6, with 8 bases in between. Germline V CDR1 and CDR2: SGHRS, YFSETQ. The DNA for the CDR3 is TGCGCCAGCAGCTTGGGAGGGATGGATACGCAGTATTTT. Translation: CASSLGGMDTQYF.

This clone has just one count. The chain combines TRBV27 with TRBJ2-1, with a possible D match to TRBD1 (5 bases). V shed 3 bases and J shed 1 base, with 13 bases lying between them. The V gene's germline CDR1 is MNHEY and CDR2 SMNVEV (reference sequence). The CDR3 has 16 residues. CDR3 sequence (DNA): TGTGCCAGCAGTTTCCTCAGGGTGTCGTCCTACAATGAGCAGTTCTTC. It yields the protein CASSFLRVSSYNEQFF.

The rearrangement uses TRBV21-1 and TRBJ1-2; no DNA check was done on the table's D call, TRBD1. TRBV21-1 is a recognized pseudogene. The CDR3 consists of 17 residues. CDR3 nucleotides: TGTGCCAGCCCTAAACCACAGGGGGAGGTTGCTAACTATGGCTACACCTTC. As protein: CASPKPQGEVANYGYTF.

The gene calls are TRBV28 and TRBJ1-4; D may be TRBD1 (6 bases). The CDR3 consists of 13 residues. Trimming took 7 bases from V and 8 from J, leaving 14 bases between them. Germline-derived CDR1 and CDR2 are MDHEN and SYDVKM. The CDR3 DNA reads TGTGCCAGCAATGGTCCCACAGGGGAAAAACTGTTTTTT. Its translation is CASNGPTGEKLFF.

This clone showed up just a few times. The chain joins TRBV3-1 (or the pseudogene TRBV3-2) to TRBJ1-6; no clear D. Germline V CDR1 and CDR2: LGHDT, YNNKEL (reference sequence). The CDR3 has 15 amino acids. Between the trimmed V and J ends, which lost 1 base and 8 bases, there was a span of 12 bases. The CDR3, as DNA: TGTGCCAGCAGCCAAGGAACGGGGTTGGATTCACCCCTCCACTTT. Its protein product is CASSQGTGLDSPLHF.

J is TRBJ1-3 and V is TRBV7-6, with 7 bases that match TRBD1. V dropped 5 bases and J dropped 5; count of bases not matched to a gene: 18. Germline V lookup: CDR1 SGHVS, CDR2 FNYEAQ. The CDR3 is 18 amino acids. Written as DNA, the CDR3 is TGTGCCAGCAGCCCCCAATCCCTGACAGGGCAGGGGAGAAACACCATATATTTT. Protein sequence: CASSPQSLTGQGRNTIYF.

The chain carries TRBV15 and TRBJ2-7; 8 nucleotides agree with TRBD2. Germline V gives CDR1 LNHNV, CDR2 YYDKDF (reference sequence). This CDR3 contains 17 residues. V shed 1 base and J 2 bases; nucleotides not matched to a gene: 10. The CDR3: CATSRGASDSGTYEQYF. As DNA, the CDR3 is TGTGCCACCAGCAGAGGGGCTAGCGATAGCGGGACCTACGAGCAGTACTTC.

This clone occurred once. The chain combines TRBV18 with TRBJ2-5; D is perhaps TRBD2 (6 bases). Germline V gene sequence: CDR1 KGHSH, CDR2 LQKENI. Trimming took off 3 bases at V and 4 bases at J, with 12 bases between the two ends. The CDR3 contains 14 residues. The CDR3, as DNA: TGTGCCAGCTCACCCGCGGGAAGAGGAGAGACCCAGTACTTC. As protein: CASSPAGRGETQYF.

The count of this clone is one. This rearrangement joins TRBV11-2 to TRBJ2-7; D is possibly TRBD2 (5 bases). The V gene lost 3 bases and the J gene lost 6 bases, with 6 bases spanning the gap. The germline CDR1 and CDR2 sequences are SGHAT and FQNNGV. The CDR3 has 11 amino acids. CDR3 DNA: TGTGCCAGCAGCTTTGGAGGCGAGCAGTACTTC. Its protein product is CASSFGGEQYF.

Comments on this clone: The same CDR3 can be traced to other DNA sequences in this sample. The V and J genes are TRBV28 and TRBJ2-7, with D perhaps matching TRBD1 (6 bases). Between the trimmed V and J ends, which lost 2 bases and 2 bases, there was a span of 10 bases. The CDR3 is made up of 14 amino acids. The V gene's germline CDR1 is MDHEN and CDR2 SYDVKM. CDR3: CASSLGGPPYEQYF. In nucleotides, the CDR3 is TGTGCCAGCAGTTTAGGGGGCCCCCCCTACGAGCAGTACTTC.

As DNA, the CDR3 is TGTGCCAGCAGCCAAGATCCAGGGGGTACTAACTATGGCTACACCTTC. This encodes CASSQDPGGTNYGYTF. The V gene is TRBV3-1 (or the pseudogene TRBV3-2), the J gene TRBJ1-2; TRBD1 agrees at 7 bases. The germline CDR1 and CDR2 sequences are LGHDT and YNNKEL (reference sequence). The trim removed 0 bases at V and 0 bases at J, leaving 4 bases unmatched. The CDR3 is 16 amino acids.

The V and J genes are TRBV7-2 and TRBJ1-2, with 10 bases lining up with TRBD1. Trimming cost V 5 bases and J 7 bases; bases outside gene matches: 4. The CDR3 loop spans 13 amino acids. The germline gives CDR1 SGHTA, CDR2 FQGNSA. The CDR3 nucleotides are TGTGCCAGCAGCCGACAGGGGGCGGTTGGCTACACCTTC. Protein product: CASSRQGAVGYTF.

The chain couples TRBV5-1 to TRBJ2-2, with 7 bases fitting TRBD1. V shed 0 bases, J shed 7 bases, and the junction held 9 bases outside the gene matches. CDR1 and CDR2 (germline): SGHRS, YFSETQ. The CDR3 consists of 16 residues. The CDR3 is CASSLGRTGVGGELFF. The CDR3 region has the DNA TGCGCCAGCAGCTTGGGAAGGACAGGCGTAGGCGGGGAGCTGTTTTTT.